This TCR beta chain was sequenced in a study of T cell responses to AZD1222 COVID-19 vaccine. Study outcomes and limitations: The study sampled repertoires only after the peak T cell response. The study found vaccine-associated CD4 TCRs spanning spike, dominant at 160-218 and 743-854. Only a handful of AZD1222 recipients tested seropositive at baseline.

Repertoires were generated with immunoSEQ multiplex PCR, while TCRdb's copy carries only in-frame clones and drops some. Of around 100,000 clones listed, about 88% were seen once; the top ten hold about 1.7%. CDR1 SGHRS and CDR2 YFSETQ come from the germline V gene. The CDR3 runs to 14 residues. V shed 2 bases, J shed 5 bases, and the junction held 7 bases outside the gene matches. This clone was observed once. The antigen is not known. This clonotype was obtained from an adult in good health. The specimen was peripheral blood, collected on day 0 of AZD1222 vaccination. The V gene is TRBV5-1, the J gene TRBJ2-7; 7 nucleotides agree with TRBD1. In DNA, the CDR3 is TGCGCCAGCAGCTTACAGGGGCAGGGTCACGAGCAGTACTTC. Protein sequence: CASSLQGQGHEQYF.